The source of this TCR beta chain is a study of T cell responses to AZD1222 COVID-19 vaccine. Trimming cost V 8 bases and J 3 bases, with 16 bases left between them. The CDR3 is 14 residues long. Germline CDR1 MDHEN, CDR2 SYDVKM. For this clone: Its antigen remains unknown.

Overall study findings and caveats: There were mostly white British donors and more females than males, and clonal diversity was possibly underestimated. At 160-218 and 743-854, vaccine-associated CD4 TCRs were dominant, and they spanned spike.

Clones were sequenced by immunoSEQ multiplex PCR, and TCRdb holds only the in-frame ones, with some missing. This sample has roughly 49,000 clones, with 87% found just once. Sequenced material: peripheral blood, taken 28 days after the second AZD1222 dose. V usage is TRBV28 and J usage is TRBJ1-2; D is unclear. This receptor was taken from an adult who received the AZD1222 COVID-19 vaccine. CDR3 protein: CASRGEVRDYGYTF. The CDR3 region has the DNA TGTGCCAGCCGGGGAGAGGTTCGGGACTATGGCTACACCTTC.